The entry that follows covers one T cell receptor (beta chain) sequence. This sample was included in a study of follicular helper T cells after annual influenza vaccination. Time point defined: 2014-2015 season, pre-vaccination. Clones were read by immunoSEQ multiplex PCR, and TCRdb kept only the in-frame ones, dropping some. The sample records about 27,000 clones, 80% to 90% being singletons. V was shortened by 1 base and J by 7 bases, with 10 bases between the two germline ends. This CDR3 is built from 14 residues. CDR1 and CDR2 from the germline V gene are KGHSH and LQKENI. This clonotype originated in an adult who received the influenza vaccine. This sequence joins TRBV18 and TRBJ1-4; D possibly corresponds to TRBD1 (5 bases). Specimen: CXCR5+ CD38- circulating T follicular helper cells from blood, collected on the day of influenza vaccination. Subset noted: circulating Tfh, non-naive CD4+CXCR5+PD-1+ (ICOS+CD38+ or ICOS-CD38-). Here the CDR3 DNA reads TGTGCCAGCTCACCACAGGGAAGGGGTGAAAAACTGTTTTTT. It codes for CASSPQGRGEKLFF.